This T cell receptor (beta chain) was retrieved from a study of blood T cells in healthy people across ages. Details on this clonotype: One end of the junction fails to match germline, which may point to a read error.

Together with a sample-barcoded 5' primer, a J-beta primer mix was included in a second PCR lasting about 6 to 11 cycles. TCRdb re-derived calls from the 5' RACE reads in MiXCR, one entry per CDR3 protein. Among 850,000 to 950,000 distinct CDR3 sequences listed, roughly 26% were seen once. The CDR3 consists of 15 residues. The chain carries TRBV12-3 or TRBV12-4 and TRBJ2-3; no firm D call. This TCR derives from a woman aged 80 or over in good health. The sample was blood. The CDR3 DNA follows: TGTGCCAGCAGTAACAGACGGGTAAGAGCAGATACGCAATATTTT. Protein sequence: CASSNRRVRADTQYF.